The next 25 T cell receptor beta chains were all read from a single sample in a study of cytomegalovirus exposure and HLA in healthy donors (dated by TCRdb to about 2017). The library came from the immunoSEQ multiplex PCR assay. For the multiplex PCR, a mixture combining 60 forward primers for TCR Vbeta segments and 13 reverse primers for TCR Jbeta segments was used. As stored in TCRdb, this immuneACCESS dataset retains in-frame rearrangements with V and J assigned. A fraction of the clones does not appear; measured against another copy, unresolved V genes explain less than half of the discrepancy, and the remainder lacks a known reason. A total of roughly 180,000 clones appear in this sample, roughly 9.4% of them only once. The ten largest clones represent 1% to 1.5% of the sample. The material sequenced was PBMCs. Receptor source: a woman in her twenties or thirties in good health and CMV-seropositive.

This clone was observed a handful of times. The genes are TRBV6-6 and TRBJ1-5; possibly TRBD1 for D (6 bases). The germline V gene encodes CDR1 MNHNY and CDR2 SVGAGI (reference sequence). The CDR3 has 14 amino acids. V was pared by 6 bases and J by 3 bases, with 12 bases between. In DNA, the CDR3 is TGTGCCAGCAGCAAACAGGGAACCAATCAGCCCCAGCATTTT. Protein sequence: CASSKQGTNQPQHF.

This clone was detected only a few times. The V and J genes are TRBV7-8 and TRBJ1-1; maybe TRBD1 (6 bases). The germline V and J ends were trimmed by 1 base and 0 bases, with 9 bases remaining between them. The CDR3 loop spans 15 amino acids. From germline, CDR1 is SGHVS and CDR2 FQNEAQ. CDR3 sequence (DNA): TGTGCCAGCAGCTTAGGACAGGCTTTGAACACTGAAGCTTTCTTT. Residues: CASSLGQALNTEAFF. Variable domain in full (rest from reference TRBV7-8 and TRBJ1-1): GAGVSQSPRYKVAKRGQDVALRCDPISGHVSLFWYQQALGQGPEFLTYFQNEAQLDKSGLPSDRFFAERPEGSVSTLKIQRTQQEDSAVYLCASSLGQALNTEAFFGQGTRLTVV.

This clone turned up a few times. The chain couples TRBV5-1 to TRBJ2-7; weak D call: TRBD2 (5 bases). V shed 0 bases and J shed 0 bases, with 7 bases lying between them. Per the germline V gene, CDR1 is SGHRS and CDR2 is YFSETQ. This CDR3 has 14 amino acids. CDR3 protein: CASSLGTPSYEQYF. The CDR3, as DNA: TGCGCCAGCAGCTTGGGGACTCCCTCCTACGAGCAGTACTTC.

This clone was observed a few times. The chain joins TRBV5-8 to TRBJ2-7; 8 bases match TRBD1. The V gene end was trimmed by 0 bases and the J gene end by 6 bases; junction bases not matched to a gene: 5. Looked up from germline, CDR1 is SGHTS and CDR2 is YDEGEE. This CDR3 contains 14 residues. The CDR3 DNA reads TGTGCCAGCAGCTTGGGACAGGGGATGGGCGAGCAGTACTTC. Encoded protein: CASSLGQGMGEQYF.

This clone has a handful of counts. The chain links TRBV7-9 to TRBJ2-7; D remains unclear. V shed 7 bases and J shed 3 bases, with 7 bases lying between them. This CDR3 region has 11 residues. Germline CDR1 SEHNR, CDR2 FQNEAQ (reference sequence). The CDR3 coding sequence is TGTGCCAGCACTAACGGCTACGAGCAGTACTTC. Its protein product is CASTNGYEQYF.

This clone occurred a few times. This chain uses TRBV5-6 with TRBJ2-7; D uncertain. Between the trimmed V and J ends, which lost 0 bases and 0 bases, there was a span of 7 bases. This CDR3 has 14 residues. Germline-derived CDR1 and CDR2 are SGHDT and YYEEEE. CDR3 sequence: CASSLEIVSYEQYF. The CDR3, as DNA: TGTGCCAGCAGCTTGGAGATAGTCTCCTACGAGCAGTACTTC.

The chain links TRBV5-5 to TRBJ2-7; D may be TRBD2 (5 bases). The ends were cut back, 4 bases at V and 6 bases at J, with 17 bases in the middle. The CDR3 is made up of 14 amino acids. Germline values: CDR1 SGHKS, CDR2 YYEKEE (reference sequence). The chain's CDR3 is CASSPPFGVTEQYF. The DNA for the CDR3 is TGTGCCAGCAGCCCCCCGTTCGGGGTCACCGAGCAGTACTTC.

In this sample, this clone turned up a few times. As DNA, the CDR3 is TGTGCCATCAGTGAGAATCCAGGGGGCGTTGGCTACACCTTC. As protein: CAISENPGGVGYTF. V gene TRBV10-3 combines with J gene TRBJ1-2; 8 bases map to TRBD1. The CDR3 is 14 amino acids. Unmatched junction bases numbered 6, after V lost 2 bases and J lost 7 bases. CDR1 is ENHRY, CDR2 SYGVKD, per germline.

This clone turned up a few times. The chain uses TRBV7-9 and TRBJ2-7; possibly TRBD1 for D (5 bases). Germline V gives CDR1 SEHNR, CDR2 FQNEAQ (reference sequence). The CDR3 loop spans 13 amino acids. The germline V and J ends were trimmed by 5 bases and 2 bases, with 10 bases remaining between them. CDR3 nucleotides: TGTGCCAGCAGCGAGACAGCCACCTACGAGCAGTACTTC. Protein: CASSETATYEQYF.

This chain connects TRBV29-1 to TRBJ1-2; D is unclear. CDR1 is SQVTM and CDR2 is ANQGSEA in the germline V gene. There are 12 residues in the CDR3. Trimming pared 6 bases from V and 2 bases from J, leaving 10 bases between. In nucleotides, the CDR3 is TGCAGCGTCGGGGAAATAAACTATGGCTACACCTTC. This translates into CSVGEINYGYTF.

The chain couples TRBV6-1 to TRBJ1-1; a weak D match, TRBD1 (6 bases). This CDR3 contains 15 residues. The ends were cut back, 6 bases at V and 0 bases at J, with 14 bases in the middle. Germline V gives CDR1 MNHNS, CDR2 SASEGT. The CDR3 here is CASRVAGVLNTEAFF. The DNA for the CDR3 is TGTGCCAGCAGGGTAGCAGGGGTCCTGAACACTGAAGCTTTCTTT.

The gene calls are TRBV7-9 and TRBJ2-7; TRBD1 matches at 9 bases. The germline V gene has CDR1 SEHNR and CDR2 FQNEAQ (reference sequence). The CDR3 covers 14 residues. V lost 5 bases and J lost 6; bases outside the gene matches: 8. The CDR3: CASSPMTGGIEQYF. The DNA of the CDR3 is TGTGCCAGCAGCCCCATGACAGGGGGTATCGAGCAGTACTTC.

This clone was counted a few times. The chain recombines TRBV7-8 with TRBJ2-2; 8 nucleotides line up with TRBD2. The CDR3 has 15 amino acids. V lost 3 bases and J lost 7; bases outside the gene matches: 7. Germline V lookup: CDR1 SGHVS, CDR2 FQNEAQ. The CDR3 loop reads CASSFLAGSGGELFF. DNA for the CDR3: TGTGCCAGCAGCTTTTTAGCGGGATCGGGCGGGGAGCTGTTTTTT.

This clone has only a few counts. CDR3 region: CASSLGDRGWTGELFF. The CDR3 DNA sequence: TGTGCCAGCAGCTTGGGGGACAGGGGTTGGACCGGGGAGCTGTTTTTT. J is TRBJ2-2 and V is TRBV5-6; 10 nucleotides align to TRBD1. Germline CDR1 reads SGHDT; CDR2 reads YYEEEE. This CDR3 contains 16 residues. Losses at the gene ends were 0 bases for V and 5 bases for J; bases not matched to a gene: 4.

The CDR3 nucleotides are TGTGCCAGCCCGATTCGGGACTTCGGGGCGTTGGGCTACACCTTC. Translation: CASPIRDFGALGYTF. The chain employs TRBV18 and TRBJ1-2; D is possibly TRBD1 (5 bases). This CDR3 is built from 15 residues. The germline V and J ends were trimmed by 8 bases and 8 bases, with 24 bases remaining between them. Germline V gene sequence: CDR1 KGHSH, CDR2 LQKENI.

In this sample, this clone turned up a few times. J is TRBJ2-2 and V is TRBV23-1; 14 bases are shared with TRBD2. TRBV23-1 is reported as an ORF; its role is uncertain. The CDR3 length is 18 residues. V was clipped by 3 bases and J by 6 bases; unmatched bases: 9. DNA of the CDR3: TGCGCCAGCAGTCATCGGGCCAGGGGACTAGCGGGAGCCGGGGAGCTGTTTTTT. Translating it yields CASSHRARGLAGAGELFF.

The chain uses TRBV6-5 and TRBJ1-5, with D possibly TRBD1 on 6 matching bases. V lost 0 bases and J 7 bases, leaving 10 bases between the germline ends. Germline lookup yields CDR1 MNHEY and CDR2 SVGAGI. This CDR3 comprises 14 residues. The CDR3 is CASSYSTGGQPQHF. The CDR3 region has the DNA TGTGCCAGCAGTTACTCGACAGGAGGACAGCCCCAGCATTTT.

The chain joins TRBV6-4 to TRBJ2-5; TRBD2 matches 13 bases. Trimming at V came to 6 bases and at J to 3 bases, leaving 4 bases not matched to a gene. Per the germline V gene, CDR1 is MRHNA and CDR2 is SNTAGT. The CDR3 runs to 15 residues. The DNA of the CDR3 is TGTGCCAGCAGGGGACTAGCGGGGATAAAAGAGACCCAGTACTTC. Translation gives CASRGLAGIKETQYF.

This clone was seen a handful of times. This chain connects TRBV13 to TRBJ2-5; possible D gene TRBD1, 6 bases. CDR1 and CDR2 (germline): PRHDT, FYEKMQ (reference sequence). The V gene lost 5 bases and the J gene lost 2 bases, with 15 bases spanning the gap. This CDR3 has 15 residues. DNA for the CDR3: TGTGCCAGCAGCCAACGGGACACCCTACAAGAGACCCAGTACTTC. It translates to CASSQRDTLQETQYF. Using reference TRBV13 and TRBJ2-5 for the parts outside the CDR3, the full variable domain is AAGVIQSPRHLIKEKRETATLKCYPIPRHDTVYWYQQGPGQDPQFLISFYEKMQSDKGSIPDRFSAQQFSDYHSELNMSSLELGDSALYFCASSQRDTLQETQYFGPGTRLLVL.

This clone showed up just a few times. V is TRBV4-2 and J is TRBJ2-7; the D gene is possibly TRBD1 (6 bases). V was shortened by 7 bases and J by 3 bases, with 16 bases between the two germline ends. Germline CDR1 LGHNA, CDR2 YNFKEQ. The CDR3 totals 14 residues. The CDR3 region has the DNA TGTGCCAGCAATGAGGCGCAGGGGAGCTACGAGCAGTACTTC. Translation: CASNEAQGSYEQYF.

The rearrangement uses TRBV6-5 and TRBJ1-2, with D possibly being TRBD1 (6 bases). CDR3 length equals 14 residues. CDR1 MNHEY and CDR2 SVGAGI come from the germline V gene. Trimming stripped 2 bases from V and 4 bases from J, with 11 bases between. DNA for the CDR3: TGTGCCAGCAGTTACGGGGGCCCGGGCTATGGCTACACCTTC. Translated, it gives CASSYGGPGYGYTF.

The V gene is TRBV18, the J gene TRBJ2-7; 15 nucleotides match TRBD2. V lost 3 bases and J lost 4; bases outside the gene matches: 1. Germline loops: CDR1 KGHSH, CDR2 LQKENI. The CDR3 runs to 15 residues. The CDR3 region is CASSPGTSGRYEQYF. CDR3 sequence (DNA): TGTGCCAGCTCACCTGGGACTAGCGGGAGGTACGAGCAGTACTTC. Filled out from reference TRBV18 and TRBJ2-7, the complete variable domain reads NAGVMQNPRHLVRRRGQEARLRCSPMKGHSHVYWYRQLPEEGLKFMVYLQKENIIDESGMPKERFSAEFPKEGPSILRIQQVVRGDSAAYFCASSPGTSGRYEQYFGPGTRLTVT.

The chain employs TRBV5-5 and TRBJ2-7, with D unresolved. The CDR3 runs to 14 residues. The germline CDR1 and CDR2 sequences are SGHKS and YYEKEE (reference sequence). V lost 2 bases and J lost 6, with 15 bases in between. CDR3 bases: TGTGCCAGCAGCTTCCGGTCTAGGTTGGGCGAGCAGTACTTC. This gives the protein CASSFRSRLGEQYF.

This chain connects TRBV19 to TRBJ2-1; TRBD2 agrees at 8 bases. J was trimmed by 4 bases and V by 5 bases; bases with no gene match: 10. The CDR3 has 16 residues. Germline V gene sequence: CDR1 LNHDA, CDR2 SQIVND (reference sequence). Written as DNA, the CDR3 is TGTGCCAGTAGTCACCCCCTAGCGGGCGCTTACAATGAGCAGTTCTTC. Its protein is CASSHPLAGAYNEQFF.

This chain connects TRBV2 to TRBJ2-1, with 9 bases aligning to TRBD1. This CDR3 comprises 15 residues. Germline trimming cut 8 bases from V and 4 bases from J; bases unmatched to any gene: 9. Germline loops: CDR1 SNHLY, CDR2 FYNNEI. CDR3 nucleotide sequence: TGTGCCAGCTGCCGGCCGGGGACAGGGTACAATGAGCAGTTCTTC. The encoded protein is CASCRPGTGYNEQFF.